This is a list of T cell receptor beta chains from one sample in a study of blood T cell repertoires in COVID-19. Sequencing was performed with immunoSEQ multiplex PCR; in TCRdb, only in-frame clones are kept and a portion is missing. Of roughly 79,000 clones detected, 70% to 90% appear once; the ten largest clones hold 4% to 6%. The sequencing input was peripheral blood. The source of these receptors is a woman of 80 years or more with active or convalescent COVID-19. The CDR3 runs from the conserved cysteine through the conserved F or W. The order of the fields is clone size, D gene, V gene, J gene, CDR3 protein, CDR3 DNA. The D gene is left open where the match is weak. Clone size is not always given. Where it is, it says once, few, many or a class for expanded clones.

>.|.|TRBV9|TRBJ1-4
CASSEDRTSTNEKLFF
TGTGCCAGCAGCGAGGACAGAACCTCAACTAATGAAAAACTGTTTTTT
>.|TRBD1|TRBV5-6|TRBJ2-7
CASSRQGAYEQYF
TGTGCCAGCAGTAGACAGGGGGCTTACGAGCAGTACTTC
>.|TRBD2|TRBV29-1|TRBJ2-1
CSVGGPGGEQFF
TGCAGCGTTGGGGGACCGGGAGGTGAGCAGTTCTTC
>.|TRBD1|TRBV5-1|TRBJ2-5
CASSLGTGTGETQYF
TGCGCCAGCAGCTTGGGGACAGGGACGGGGGAGACCCAGTACTTC
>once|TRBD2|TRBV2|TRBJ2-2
CASSSSGTSVGELFF
TGTGCCAGCAGCTCATCCGGGACTAGCGTCGGGGAGCTGTTTTTT
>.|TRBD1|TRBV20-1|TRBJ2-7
CSARQGYEQYF
TGCAGTGCCCGACAGGGGTACGAGCAGTACTTC
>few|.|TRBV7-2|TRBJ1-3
CASSPRRGSGNTIYF
TGTGCCAGCAGCCCCAGAAGGGGCTCGGGAAACACCATATATTTT
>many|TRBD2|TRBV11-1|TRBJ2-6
CASSAGGPSGANVLTF
TGTGCCAGCAGCGCGGGGGGACCCTCTGGGGCCAACGTCCTGACTTTC
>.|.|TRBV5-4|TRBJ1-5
CASSLGLGDSNQPQHF
TGTGCCAGCAGCTTGGGTTTGGGCGATAGCAATCAGCCCCAGCATTTT
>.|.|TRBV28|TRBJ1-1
CASSPPRTANTEAFF
TGTGCCAGCAGCCCCCCCAGGACAGCTAACACTGAAGCTTTCTTT
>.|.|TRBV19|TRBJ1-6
CASSLRQENSPLHF
TGTGCCAGTAGTTTAAGGCAGGAAAATTCACCCCTCCACTTT
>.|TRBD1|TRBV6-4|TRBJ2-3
CASRPQGQLSTDTQYF
TGTGCCAGCAGACCACAGGGACAGCTGAGCACAGATACGCAGTATTTT
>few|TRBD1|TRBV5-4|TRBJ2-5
CASREGAFQETQYF
TGTGCCAGCAGAGAGGGGGCCTTCCAAGAGACCCAGTACTTC
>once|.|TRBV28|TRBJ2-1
CASSPPRGQSNEQFF
TGTGCCAGCAGCCCGCCTCGGGGACAAAGCAATGAGCAGTTCTTC
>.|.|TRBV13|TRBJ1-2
CASSLEGVLGYTF
TGTGCCAGCAGCTTAGAAGGGGTCCTTGGCTACACCTTC
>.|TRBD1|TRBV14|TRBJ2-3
CASSQDPDRVTDTQYF
TGTGCCAGCAGCCAAGATCCGGACAGGGTGACAGATACGCAGTATTTT
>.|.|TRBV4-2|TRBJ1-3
CASSQAGVSSGNTIYF
TGTGCCAGCAGCCAAGCGGGAGTGAGCTCTGGAAACACCATATATTTT
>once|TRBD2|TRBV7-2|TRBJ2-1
CASSRPGLGVDEQFF
TGTGCCAGCAGCAGACCGGGACTAGGGGTCGATGAGCAGTTCTTC
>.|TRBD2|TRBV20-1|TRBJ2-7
CSASSGGNGEQYF
TGCAGTGCTAGTAGCGGGGGAAACGGCGAGCAGTACTTC
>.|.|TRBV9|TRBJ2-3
CASSVVGYSTDTQYF
TGTGCCAGCAGCGTAGTGGGCTATTCCACAGATACGCAGTATTTT
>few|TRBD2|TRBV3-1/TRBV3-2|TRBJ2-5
CASSPGTSGQETQYF
TGTGCCAGCAGCCCCGGGACTAGCGGTCAAGAGACCCAGTACTTC
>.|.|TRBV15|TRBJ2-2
CATSRSYTGELFF
TGTGCCACCAGCAGATCTTACACCGGGGAGCTGTTTTTT
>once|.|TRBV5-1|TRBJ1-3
CASSSAGLDGNTIYF
TGCGCCAGCAGCTCTGCAGGGCTCGATGGCAACACCATATATTTT
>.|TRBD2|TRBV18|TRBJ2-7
CASSPYRLAGNYEQYF
TGTGCCAGCTCACCTTACAGACTAGCGGGAAACTACGAGCAGTACTTC
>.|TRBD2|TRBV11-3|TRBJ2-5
CASSLAAGGPETQYF
TGTGCCAGCAGCTTAGCCGCGGGAGGGCCCGAGACCCAGTACTTC
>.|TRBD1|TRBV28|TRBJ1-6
CASKGQGTSPLHF
TGTGCCAGCAAAGGACAGGGGACCTCACCCCTCCACTTT
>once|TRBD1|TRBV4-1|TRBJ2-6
CASSLSGGRSGANVLTF
TGCGCCAGCAGCCTGTCAGGGGGACGCTCTGGGGCCAACGTCCTGACTTTC
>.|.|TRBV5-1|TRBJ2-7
CASSPDPDRSDEQYF
TGCGCCAGCAGCCCTGACCCCGACAGGTCTGACGAGCAGTACTTC
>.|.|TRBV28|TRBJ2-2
CASIRGGAPTGELFF
TGTGCCAGCATCCGAGGGGGGGCGCCCACCGGGGAGCTGTTTTTT
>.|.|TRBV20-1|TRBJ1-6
CSASWRSSYNSPLHF
TGCAGTGCTAGTTGGAGGAGCTCCTATAATTCACCCCTCCACTTT
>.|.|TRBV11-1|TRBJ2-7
CASSVHQRTYEQYF
TGTGCCAGCAGCGTGCACCAGAGGACCTACGAGCAGTACTTC
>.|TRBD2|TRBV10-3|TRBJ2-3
CAISESGTRGTSGRRTDTQYF
TGTGCCATCAGTGAGAGTGGGACCCGGGGGACTAGCGGGAGACGGACAGATACGCAGTATTTT
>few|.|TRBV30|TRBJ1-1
CAWWSGTEAFF
TGTGCCTGGTGGAGCGGCACTGAAGCTTTCTTT
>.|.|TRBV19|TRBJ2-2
CASTAPLRAKELFF
TGTGCCAGTACCGCCCCTCTCCGTGCTAAGGAGCTGTTTTTT
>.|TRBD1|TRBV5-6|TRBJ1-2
CASSLAGGHYGYTF
TGTGCCAGCAGCTTGGCAGGGGGCCACTATGGCTACACCTTC
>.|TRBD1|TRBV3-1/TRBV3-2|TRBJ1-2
CASSQVERGRSYGYTF
TGTGCCAGCAGCCAAGTTGAAAGGGGGCGTAGCTATGGCTACACCTTC
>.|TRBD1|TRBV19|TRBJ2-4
CASSTGTGANIQYF
TGTGCCAGTAGTACCGGGACAGGGGCGAACATTCAGTACTTC
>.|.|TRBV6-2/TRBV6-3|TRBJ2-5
CASSIGQPQETQYF
TGTGCCAGCAGCATTGGACAGCCCCAAGAGACCCAGTACTTC
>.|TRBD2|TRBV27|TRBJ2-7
CASSPRTSGRIYEQYF
TGTGCCAGCAGTCCCCGGACTAGCGGGAGGATCTACGAGCAGTACTTC
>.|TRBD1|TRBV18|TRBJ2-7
CASSLLGTGVGEQYF
TGTGCCAGCTCCCTCCTGGGGACAGGGGTGGGCGAGCAGTACTTC
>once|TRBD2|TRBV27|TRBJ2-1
CASSFETSGRFSGNEQFF
TGTGCCAGCAGTTTCGAGACTAGCGGGAGATTCTCGGGGAATGAGCAGTTCTTC
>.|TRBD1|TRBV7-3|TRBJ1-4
CASSLFGTGYEKLFF
TGTGCCAGCAGCTTATTCGGGACAGGGTATGAAAAACTGTTTTTT
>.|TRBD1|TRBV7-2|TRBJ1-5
CASSRDRGSQPQHF
TGTGCCAGCAGCAGAGACAGGGGAAGTCAGCCCCAGCATTTT
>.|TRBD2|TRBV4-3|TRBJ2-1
CASSQGTSGRGNEQFF
TGCGCCAGCAGCCAAGGAACTAGCGGGAGGGGGAATGAGCAGTTCTTC
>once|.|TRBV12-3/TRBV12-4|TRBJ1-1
CASSLGIAAFF
TGTGCCAGCAGTTTAGGTATCGCGGCTTTCTTT